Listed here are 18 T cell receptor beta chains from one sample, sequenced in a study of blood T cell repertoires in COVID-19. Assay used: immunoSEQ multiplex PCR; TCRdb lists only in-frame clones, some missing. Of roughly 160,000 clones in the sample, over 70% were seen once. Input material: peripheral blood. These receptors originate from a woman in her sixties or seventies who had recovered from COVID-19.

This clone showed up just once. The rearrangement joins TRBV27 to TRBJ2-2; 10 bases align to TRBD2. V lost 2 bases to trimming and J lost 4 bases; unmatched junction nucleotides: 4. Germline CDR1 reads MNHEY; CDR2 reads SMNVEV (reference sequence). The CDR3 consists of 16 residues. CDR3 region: CASSLSGGAGTGELFF. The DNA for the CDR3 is TGTGCCAGCAGTTTAAGCGGGGGGGCGGGCACCGGGGAGCTGTTTTTT.

This chain's CDR3 is CASSQPAGGTRVDEQFF. The CDR3 nucleotides read TGCGCCAGCAGCCAGCCCGCTGGGGGGACTAGGGTTGATGAGCAGTTCTTC. The chain is built from TRBV4-1 and TRBJ2-1; 8 nucleotides align to TRBD2. Unmatched junction bases numbered 15, after V lost 3 bases and J lost 8 bases. CDR1 MGHRA and CDR2 YSYEKL come from the germline V gene. The CDR3 runs to 17 residues.

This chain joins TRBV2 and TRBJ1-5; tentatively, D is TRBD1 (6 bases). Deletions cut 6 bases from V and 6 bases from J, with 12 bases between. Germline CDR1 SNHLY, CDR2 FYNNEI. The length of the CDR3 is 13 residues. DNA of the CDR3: TGTGCCAGCAGAAGGGGGAGGGCTCAGCCCCAGCATTTT. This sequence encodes CASRRGRAQPQHF.

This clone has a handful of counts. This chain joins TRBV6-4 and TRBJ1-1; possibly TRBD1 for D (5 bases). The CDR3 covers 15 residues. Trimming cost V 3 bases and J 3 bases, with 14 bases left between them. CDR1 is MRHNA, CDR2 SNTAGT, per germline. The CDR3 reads CASSEELGGYTEAFF. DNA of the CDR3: TGTGCCAGCAGTGAAGAGTTGGGGGGATACACTGAAGCTTTCTTT.

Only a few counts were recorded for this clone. In DNA form, the CDR3 reads TGTGCCAGCAGCTTAGATTGGGCCAGGGGGGACGAGCAGTACTTC. Translation gives CASSLDWARGDEQYF. The chain couples TRBV11-2 to TRBJ2-7; D might be TRBD1 (7 bases). The CDR3 sequence is 15 residues long. Germline V gene data show CDR1 as SGHAT and CDR2 as FQNNGV. Deletions cut 0 bases from V and 5 bases from J, with 14 bases between.

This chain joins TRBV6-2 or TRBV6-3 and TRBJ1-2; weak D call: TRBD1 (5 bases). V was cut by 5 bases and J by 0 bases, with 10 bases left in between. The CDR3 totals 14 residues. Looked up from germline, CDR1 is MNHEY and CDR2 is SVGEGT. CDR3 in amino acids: CASSQEGANYGYTF. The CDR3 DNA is TGTGCCAGCAGTCAGGAAGGGGCTAACTATGGCTACACCTTC.

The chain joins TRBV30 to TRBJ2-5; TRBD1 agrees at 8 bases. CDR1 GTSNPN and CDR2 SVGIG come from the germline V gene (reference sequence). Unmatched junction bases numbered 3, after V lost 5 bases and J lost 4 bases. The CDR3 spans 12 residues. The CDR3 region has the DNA TGTGCCTGGGGGACAGGTGGAGAGACCCAGTACTTC. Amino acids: CAWGTGGETQYF.

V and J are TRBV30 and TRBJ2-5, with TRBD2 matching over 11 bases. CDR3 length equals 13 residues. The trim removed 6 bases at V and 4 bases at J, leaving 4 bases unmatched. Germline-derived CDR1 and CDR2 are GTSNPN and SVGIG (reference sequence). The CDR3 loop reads CACQGLAGETQYF. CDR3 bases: TGTGCCTGCCAAGGACTAGCGGGAGAGACCCAGTACTTC.

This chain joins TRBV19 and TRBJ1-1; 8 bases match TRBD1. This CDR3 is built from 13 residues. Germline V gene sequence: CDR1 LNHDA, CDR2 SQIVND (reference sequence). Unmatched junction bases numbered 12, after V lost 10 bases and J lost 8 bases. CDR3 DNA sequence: TGTGCCACCAGCCCGACAGGGGCCCTGGAAGCTTTCTTT. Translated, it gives CATSPTGALEAFF.

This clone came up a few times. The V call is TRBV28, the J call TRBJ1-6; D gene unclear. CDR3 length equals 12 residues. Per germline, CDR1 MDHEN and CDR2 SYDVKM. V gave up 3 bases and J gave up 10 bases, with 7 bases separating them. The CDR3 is CASSFRGSPLHF. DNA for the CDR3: TGTGCCAGCAGTTTCCGAGGGTCACCCCTCCACTTT.

CDR3 coding DNA: TGTGCCAGCTCACTCACTGCCAAAAACATTCAGTACTTC. It encodes CASSLTAKNIQYF. The rearrangement uses TRBV18 and TRBJ2-4; D gene unclear. With 4 bases removed from V and 1 base from J, the gap between germline ends came to 5 bases. Germline lookup yields CDR1 KGHSH and CDR2 LQKENI. CDR3 length: 13 amino acids.

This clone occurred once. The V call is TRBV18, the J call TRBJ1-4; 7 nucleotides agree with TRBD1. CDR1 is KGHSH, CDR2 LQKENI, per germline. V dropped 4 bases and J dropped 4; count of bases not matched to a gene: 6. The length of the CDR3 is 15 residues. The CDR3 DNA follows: TGTGCCAGCTCACTAACAGGGGATAATAATGAAAAACTGTTTTTT. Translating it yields CASSLTGDNNEKLFF.

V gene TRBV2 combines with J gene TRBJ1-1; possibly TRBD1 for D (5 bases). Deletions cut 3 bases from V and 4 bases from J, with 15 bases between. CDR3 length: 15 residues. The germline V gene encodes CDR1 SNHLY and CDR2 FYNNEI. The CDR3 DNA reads TGTGCCAGCAGTGATCTTTCGGGGGGGGTCACTGAAGCTTTCTTT. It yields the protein CASSDLSGGVTEAFF.

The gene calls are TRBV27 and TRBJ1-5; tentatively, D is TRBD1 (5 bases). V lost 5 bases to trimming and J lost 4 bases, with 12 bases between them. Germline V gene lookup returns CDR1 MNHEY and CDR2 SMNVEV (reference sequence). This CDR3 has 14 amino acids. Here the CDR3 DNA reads TGTGCCAGCAGTCCCAGACAGAATAATCAGCCCCAGCATTTT. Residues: CASSPRQNNQPQHF.

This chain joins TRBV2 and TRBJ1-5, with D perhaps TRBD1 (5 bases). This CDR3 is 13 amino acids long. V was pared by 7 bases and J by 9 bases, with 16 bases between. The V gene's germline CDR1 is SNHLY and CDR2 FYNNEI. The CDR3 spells CASTPGGVRPQHF. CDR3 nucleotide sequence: TGTGCCAGCACCCCTGGGGGGGTTCGGCCCCAGCATTTT.

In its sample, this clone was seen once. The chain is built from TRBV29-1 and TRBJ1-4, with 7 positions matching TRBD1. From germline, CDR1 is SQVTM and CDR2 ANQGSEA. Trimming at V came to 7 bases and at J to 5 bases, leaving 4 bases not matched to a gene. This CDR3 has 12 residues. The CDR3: CSGQGPNEKLFF. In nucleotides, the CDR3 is TGCAGCGGACAGGGACCGAATGAAAAACTGTTTTTT.

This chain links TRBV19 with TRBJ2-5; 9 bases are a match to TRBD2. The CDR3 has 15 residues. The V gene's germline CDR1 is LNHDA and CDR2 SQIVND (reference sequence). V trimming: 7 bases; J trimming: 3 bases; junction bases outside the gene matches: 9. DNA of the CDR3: TGTGCCAGTAAATTCGCGGGGGGGGCTGAAGAGACCCAGTACTTC. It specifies CASKFAGGAEETQYF.

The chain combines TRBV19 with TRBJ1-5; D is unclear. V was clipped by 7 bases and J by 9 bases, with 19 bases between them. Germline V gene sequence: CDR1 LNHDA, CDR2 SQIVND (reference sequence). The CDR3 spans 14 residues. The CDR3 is CASTTDSVVVPQHF. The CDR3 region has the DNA TGTGCCAGTACTACTGATAGCGTGGTCGTGCCCCAGCATTTT.